This T cell receptor (beta chain) came from a study of early stage breast cancer tumors (dated 2017 in TCRdb). For the wider study: Of the roughly 16 invasive breast tumors, 12 to 13 were found to be estrogen receptor-positive, progesterone receptor-positive and HER2-negative. Of the approximately twelve ER+/PR+/HER2- tumors, eight were classified as invasive ductal carcinomas and four as invasive lobular carcinomas. On average, each sample had roughly 9.7-fold read coverage. Across all samples, some 2.8 million templates representing 1.2 million or so unique clonotypes were detected. Results and caveats for the whole study, not just this receptor: Enriched TCRB sequences shared across patients were mostly commonly generated sequences, unlikely to play an important role in the tumor microenvironment. Chain pairing and functional markers such as CD4, CD8 and FOXP3 were missed by bulk genomic DNA sequencing of unsorted cells. Compared with adjacent normal breast tissue, tumors had higher clonality and roughly 2.5-fold greater T cell density. Because the cohort was small, a breakdown by tumor subtype could not be done. Repertoires from blood and normal breast were more alike than repertoires from blood and tumor, and in about 90% of the 16 patients, comparing each tissue with blood separated tumor from normal.

About 17-50 mg of tumor tissue was diced, and more than 3 ug of DNA was typically obtained. The study profiled bulk TCR beta-chain repertoires in matched peripheral blood, tumor and adjacent normal breast tissue taken from roughly 17 patients with early-stage breast cancer. Once resection was done, tumor tissue identified by eye was cut out and put into prechilled RNAlater. A TissueLyser II was used to homogenize diced tumor tissue (about 19-50 mg) in RLTplus buffer containing beta-mercaptoethanol and antifoaming agent. Genomic DNA was extracted with the Qiagen AllPrep DNA/RNA Mini kit. The CDR3 covers 15 residues, taking in both the cysteine and the phenylalanine. Only the CDR3 region is kept as DNA, spanning 45 bases read in frame from base 1. V is reduced by 4 bases and J by 1 base, leaving a spacing of 15 bases between them. The germline V gene (reference sequence) supplies CDR1 SGHNT and CDR2 YYREEE.

Each sample was amplified in two independent genomic DNA replicates, using approximately 0.5 ug for blood and around 1.5 ug for tumor or normal breast. Following the manufacturer's instructions, the ImmunoSeq Intro kit was used to carry out TCRB sequencing on genomic DNA. Multiplex PCR was run for 30 to 35 cycles using proprietary primers and spike-in control sequences for absolute quantification. An 87-bp fragment spanning the CDR3 and flanking V and J genes was sequenced with single-end 150-bp reads. Seven samples, each with two replicates, were multiplexed per lane of an Illumina MiSeq using version 3.0 chemistry. In the authors' own workflow: The vendor's proprietary pipeline processed the raw data and merged both replicates into a single result for each sample. To define clonotypes, the study grouped productive rearrangements that shared the V-gene family, CDR3 amino acid sequence and J-gene segment. To compute clonality, the normalized Shannon entropy (Pielou evenness) of TCRB abundances was subtracted from 1. To estimate T cell density, the total number of templates was divided by the input cell count, which was inferred from how much DNA went in. Recon with default parameters was used to estimate total repertoire diversity and clonality. Tumor-enriched clonotypes were defined as having over 0.1% abundance in tumor and at least 32-fold higher abundance than in normal breast. What TCRdb holds here is the immuneACCESS table cut down to in-frame rearrangements. Part of the clones is not present; checked against another copy, under half of the missing clones reflect an unresolved V gene, and the others are unexplained. Clone size and the V and J calls come from that table; the DNA yielded D and trimming. For this sample there are under 12,000 clones; around two thirds appear just once. The ten largest clones add up to around 21% of the sample.

In regard to this clone: Its antigen is currently not known. Base qualities are not recorded, but no much larger clone differs from it by a single base.

The source of this sequence is a person aged 40-50 years with breast cancer. The chain employs TRBV5-4 and TRBJ2-7, and TRBD2 may be the D gene, going by 5 matching bases. Material for sequencing was breast tumor tissue. The DNA sequence reads TGTGCCAGCAGCCTGACTACCTCCTTATCCTACGAGCAGTACTTC. The translation is CASSLTTSLSYEQYF. Outside the CDR3, residues come from the reference TRBV5-4 and TRBJ2-7 proteins, so the full variable domain is: ETGVTQSPTHLIKTRGQQVTLRCSSQSGHNTVSWYQQALGQGPQFIFQYYREEENGRGNFPPRFSGLQFPNYSSELNVNALELDDSALYLCASSLTTSLSYEQYFGPGTRLTVT.